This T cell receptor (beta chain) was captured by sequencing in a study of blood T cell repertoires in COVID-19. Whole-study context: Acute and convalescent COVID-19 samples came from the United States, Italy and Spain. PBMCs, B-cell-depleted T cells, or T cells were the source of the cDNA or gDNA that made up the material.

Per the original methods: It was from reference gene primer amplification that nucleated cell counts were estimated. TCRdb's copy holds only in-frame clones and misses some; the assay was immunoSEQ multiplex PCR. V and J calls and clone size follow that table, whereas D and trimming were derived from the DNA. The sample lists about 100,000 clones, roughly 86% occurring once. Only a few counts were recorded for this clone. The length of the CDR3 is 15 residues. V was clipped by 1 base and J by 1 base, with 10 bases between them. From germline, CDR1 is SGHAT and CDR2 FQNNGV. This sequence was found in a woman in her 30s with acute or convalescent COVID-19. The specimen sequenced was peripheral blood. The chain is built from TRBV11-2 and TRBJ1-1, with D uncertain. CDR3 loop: CASSLARIGNTEAFF. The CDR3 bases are TGTGCCAGCAGCTTAGCGCGAATCGGGAACACTGAAGCTTTCTTT.